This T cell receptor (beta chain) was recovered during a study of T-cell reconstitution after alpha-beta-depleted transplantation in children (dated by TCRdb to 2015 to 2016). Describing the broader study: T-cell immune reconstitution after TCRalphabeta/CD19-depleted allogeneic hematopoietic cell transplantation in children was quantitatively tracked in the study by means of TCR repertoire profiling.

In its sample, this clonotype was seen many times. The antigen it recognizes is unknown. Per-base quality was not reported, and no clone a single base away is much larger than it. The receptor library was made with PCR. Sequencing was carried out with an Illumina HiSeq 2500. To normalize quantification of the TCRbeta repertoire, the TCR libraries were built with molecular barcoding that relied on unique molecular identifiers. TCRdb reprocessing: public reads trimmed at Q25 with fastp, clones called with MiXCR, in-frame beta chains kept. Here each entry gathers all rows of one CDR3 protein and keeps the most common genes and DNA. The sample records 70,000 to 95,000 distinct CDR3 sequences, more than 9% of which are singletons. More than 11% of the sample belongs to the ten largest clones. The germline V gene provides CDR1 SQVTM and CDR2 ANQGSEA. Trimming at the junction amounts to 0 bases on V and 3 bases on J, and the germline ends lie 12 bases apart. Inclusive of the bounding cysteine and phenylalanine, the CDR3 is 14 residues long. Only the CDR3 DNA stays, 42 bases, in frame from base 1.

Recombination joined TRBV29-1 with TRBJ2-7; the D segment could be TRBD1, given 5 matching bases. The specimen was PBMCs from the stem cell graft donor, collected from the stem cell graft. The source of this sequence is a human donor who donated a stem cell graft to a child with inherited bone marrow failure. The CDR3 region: CSVEDPDSFYEQYF. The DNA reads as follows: TGCAGCGTTGAAGACCCAGACAGTTTCTACGAGCAGTACTTC.